The 6 T cell receptor beta chains reported below all come from one sample, sequenced in a study of a mutant IDH1 vaccine in newly diagnosed glioma. The method was immunoSEQ multiplex PCR; TCRdb's version includes in-frame clones alone and lacks a portion of them. Of around 50,000 clones listed, approximately 90% are singletons. The sample's time point: baseline, week 1 (first vaccination visit). As to treatment: pre-vaccination baseline after standard-of-care therapy. This sample comprised PBMCs, obtained from a glioma patient treated with radiotherapy, temozolomide or both. These receptors came from a middle-aged man with glioma.

The chain joins TRBV28 to TRBJ1-2; D not resolved. V lost 5 bases to trimming and J lost 7 bases, with 11 bases between them. The CDR3 is 12 residues long. CDR1 MDHEN and CDR2 SYDVKM come from the germline V gene. This CDR3 reads CASSIVGSGYTF. The CDR3 bases are TGTGCCAGCAGTATAGTGGGTAGTGGCTACACCTTC.

This chain uses TRBV7-9 with TRBJ1-4, with a possible D match to TRBD1 (6 bases). The length of the CDR3 is 14 residues. Between the trimmed V and J ends, which lost 5 bases and 6 bases, there was a span of 13 bases. CDR1 is SEHNR and CDR2 is FQNEAQ in the germline V gene (reference sequence). The CDR3 here is CASSLQGKDEKLFF. CDR3 nucleotide sequence: TGTGCCAGCAGCCTACAGGGAAAGGATGAAAAACTGTTTTTT.

The chain links TRBV9 to TRBJ2-1; maybe TRBD1 (5 bases). CDR3 length: 14 amino acids. The germline gives CDR1 SGDLS, CDR2 YYNGEE. V lost 2 bases and J 8 bases, leaving 14 bases between the germline ends. The CDR3 DNA follows: TGTGCCAGCAGCGTGGGCAGGGTGCAAGATGAGCAGTTCTTC. This sequence encodes CASSVGRVQDEQFF.

This clone was detected once. The genes are TRBV7-2 and TRBJ1-3; no clear D gene. The CDR3 is made up of 15 amino acids. The germline gives CDR1 SGHTA, CDR2 FQGNSA. With 3 bases removed from V and 3 bases from J, the gap between germline ends came to 12 bases. CDR3: CASSLLQGIGNTIYF. CDR3 coding DNA: TGTGCCAGCAGCTTGCTCCAAGGAATTGGAAACACCATATATTTT.

The chain combines TRBV6-1 with TRBJ1-2; possible D gene TRBD1, 5 bases. This CDR3 has 14 residues. CDR1 is MNHNS and CDR2 is SASEGT in the germline V gene. V was clipped by 5 bases and J by 2 bases, with 12 bases between them. CDR3 sequence (DNA): TGTGCCAGCAGTTCCTGGGGACGAAACTATGGCTACACCTTC. It is translated as CASSSWGRNYGYTF.

This sequence joins TRBV19 and TRBJ2-7, with 8 bases matching TRBD2. The CDR3 is 15 amino acids. V lost 6 bases and J lost 1; bases outside the gene matches: 8. Per the germline V gene, CDR1 is LNHDA and CDR2 is SQIVND (reference sequence). The CDR3 region has the DNA TGTGCCAGTAGCGGCACTAGCGGCTGGTCCTACGAGCAGTACTTC. It specifies CASSGTSGWSYEQYF.